Shown below are 13 T cell receptor beta chains from a single sample sequenced in a study of cytomegalovirus exposure and HLA in healthy donors. Clones were sequenced by immunoSEQ multiplex PCR, and TCRdb holds only the in-frame ones, with some missing. There are about 220,000 clones in the sample; 70% to 90% occur only once, and 2.9% lies in the top ten. Sequencing was carried out using PBMCs. The origin of the receptors is a young woman in good health and CMV-seronegative.

This rearrangement joins TRBV11-3 to TRBJ2-1; tentative D call: TRBD2 (5 bases). The CDR3 sequence is 13 residues long. V lost 1 base and J lost 9, with 10 bases in between. Germline V gives CDR1 SGHNT, CDR2 YENEEA. The chain's CDR3 is CASSLVLEGEQFF. The CDR3 DNA reads as TGTGCCAGCAGCTTAGTACTAGAAGGTGAGCAGTTCTTC.

The J gene is TRBJ2-7, the V gene TRBV25-1; 7 bases match TRBD2. The J segment lost 3 bases and the V segment lost 4 bases, leaving 3 bases of the junction unmatched. The CDR3 spans 13 residues. Germline assignment: CDR1 MGHDK and CDR2 SYGVNS. The CDR3 coding sequence is TGTGCCAGCAGTGGCGGGAGTTTCTACGAGCAGTACTTC. Protein product: CASSGGSFYEQYF.

The V and J genes are TRBV6-8 and TRBJ1-2; TRBD1 agrees at 9 bases. From germline, CDR1 is MNHGY and CDR2 SAAAGT. V was clipped by 0 bases and J by 6 bases; unmatched bases: 5. This CDR3 is built from 15 residues. CDR3 bases: TGTGCCAGCAGTTACTCGCGGGACAGGGCCCATGGCTACACCTTC. Translating gives CASSYSRDRAHGYTF.

This rearrangement joins TRBV7-9 to TRBJ1-2; 7 bases map to TRBD1. The CDR3 extends over 15 amino acids. With 5 bases clipped from V and 5 bases from J, the junction kept 11 bases outside the gene matches. Looked up from germline, CDR1 is SEHNR and CDR2 is FQNEAQ (reference sequence). The CDR3 loop reads CASSRSPGQIYGYTF. The CDR3 DNA is TGTGCCAGCAGCCGGTCGCCGGGACAGATTTATGGCTACACCTTC.

The gene calls are TRBV6-5 and TRBJ2-7; 11 bases fit TRBD1. The CDR3 has 14 residues. V lost 2 bases to trimming and J lost 5 bases; unmatched junction nucleotides: 2. CDR1 and CDR2 from the germline V gene are MNHEY and SVGAGI. Here the CDR3 reads CASSYGTGGNEQYF. The CDR3 nucleotides read TGTGCCAGCAGTTACGGGACAGGGGGAAACGAGCAGTACTTC.

The J gene is TRBJ2-2, the V gene TRBV2; 10 nucleotides line up with TRBD1. The V gene end was trimmed by 9 bases and the J gene end by 7 bases; junction bases not matched to a gene: 11. CDR1 is SNHLY and CDR2 is FYNNEI in the germline V gene. CDR3 size: 15 residues. DNA for the CDR3: TGTGCCAGTGACAGGGGGCAGTCCCGCGGCGGGGAGCTGTTTTTT. Translation: CASDRGQSRGGELFF.

To note about this clone: The same CDR3 also results from other DNA sequences found in this sample. The rearrangement links TRBV6-5 to TRBJ2-7; 10 bases align to TRBD2. The CDR3 covers 14 residues. Germline CDR1 MNHEY, CDR2 SVGAGI. J gave up 4 bases and V 6 bases, and 6 bases lay outside the gene matches. The CDR3 is CASSRTSGTYEQYF. In nucleotides, the CDR3 is TGTGCCAGCAGCCGTACTAGCGGGACTTACGAGCAGTACTTC.

This clone has a handful of counts. The J gene is TRBJ1-1, the V gene TRBV29-1; D gene ambiguous. With 0 bases removed from V and 8 bases from J, the gap between germline ends came to 10 bases. CDR1 SQVTM and CDR2 ANQGSEA come from the germline V gene. The CDR3 runs 12 residues. CDR3 loop: CSVEDEGSEAFF. The CDR3 coding sequence is TGCAGCGTTGAAGATGAGGGTTCAGAAGCTTTCTTT.

The chain links TRBV28 to TRBJ2-4; TRBD1 is a possible D gene (5 bases). This CDR3 is 18 amino acids long. Trimming left V 4 bases short and J 3 bases short, with 22 bases between. Germline V gene data show CDR1 as MDHEN and CDR2 as SYDVKM. The DNA of the CDR3 is TGTGCCAGCAGTTCGGTATTCGTAGGGGCCCATGGCAAAAACATTCAGTACTTC. It specifies CASSSVFVGAHGKNIQYF.

This chain links TRBV27 with TRBJ2-1, with D perhaps TRBD2 (6 bases). This CDR3 spans 17 amino acids. The V end was cut by 3 bases, the J end by 8 bases, with 23 bases between. Per the germline V gene, CDR1 is MNHEY and CDR2 is SMNVEV (reference sequence). The CDR3 bases are TGTGCCAGCAGTTTCTCCTACGGGGACCGGGAGCTGGATGAGCAGTTCTTC. It is translated as CASSFSYGDRELDEQFF.

This clone appeared a single time. The chain is built from TRBV10-2 and TRBJ2-3; D may be TRBD1 (5 bases). Looked up from germline, CDR1 is WSHSY and CDR2 is SAAADI. V lost 0 bases and J 8 bases, leaving 9 bases between the germline ends. The CDR3 loop spans 13 amino acids. The CDR3 DNA is TGCGCCAGCAGTGAGTCAACAGGCGGTACGCAGTATTTT. As protein: CASSESTGGTQYF.

The chain is built from TRBV7-9 and TRBJ2-2; 7 bases map to TRBD1. The CDR3 spans 17 residues. J was trimmed by 4 bases and V by 5 bases; bases with no gene match: 13. Germline V lookup: CDR1 SEHNR, CDR2 FQNEAQ (reference sequence). Here the CDR3 reads CASSQHTDRVVTGELFF. CDR3 DNA: TGTGCCAGCAGCCAACATACCGACAGGGTTGTCACCGGGGAGCTGTTTTTT.

This sequence joins TRBV29-1 and TRBJ1-1; D is possibly TRBD1 (5 bases). This CDR3 comprises 19 residues. Trimming took 1 base from V and 10 from J, leaving 34 bases between them. The V gene's germline CDR1 is SQVTM and CDR2 ANQGSEA. The CDR3 coding sequence is TGCAGCGTTGAAGTGCTTATGCAGGGCTCCGGGGACTTGTTGTTTGTAGCTTTCTTT. This codes for CSVEVLMQGSGDLLFVAFF.